Sequencing of this T cell receptor (beta chain) was carried out in a study of siplizumab effects on memory and regulatory T cells. Data came from immunoSEQ multiplex PCR; TCRdb stores just in-frame clones and leaves some out. The sample holds around 100,000 clones; about 95% are singletons and the top ten take over 1%. Germline V gene sequence: CDR1 MDHEN, CDR2 SYDVKM. This CDR3 has 15 residues. The junction had 7 bases not matched to a gene; V was cut back by 5 bases and J by 2 bases. The origin of this receptor is a human donor in good health. The sequencing input was non-Treg CD4+ T cells sorted from blood. J is TRBJ2-5 and V is TRBV28, with 8 bases lining up with TRBD2. CDR3 DNA sequence: TGTGCCAGCAGTCCCCCGGGACTAGATCAAGAGACCCAGTACTTC. Protein sequence: CASSPPGLDQETQYF.